This is a list of T cell receptor beta chains from one sample in a study of control samples from healthy donors and cancer patients. The data were produced by immunoSEQ multiplex PCR, yet TCRdb's version contains in-frame clones alone and is incomplete. Seen here are some 150,000 clones, roughly nine tenths observed once, and the top ten hold 4.9%. Source material: blood. These receptors were obtained from a young man in good health. Each CDR3 is given with its conserved first and last residue. Each record gives: D gene, J gene, V gene, clone size, CDR3 protein, CDR3 DNA. D genes are given only for firm matches. Only part of the rows carry a size: once, few, many, or a class if the clone is expanded.

NA | TRBJ1-3 | TRBV6-5 | NA | CASSLTPGNTIYF | TGTGCCAGCAGTCTTACACCCGGAAACACCATATATTTT
NA | TRBJ2-7 | TRBV14 | NA | CASSHLQGVGSYEQYF | TGTGCCAGCAGCCACTTACAGGGAGTCGGTTCCTACGAGCAGTACTTC
TRBD1 | TRBJ1-4 | TRBV24-1 | NA | CATSDPNRGLGEKLFF | TGTGCCACCAGTGATCCAAACAGGGGCTTAGGAGAAAAACTGTTTTTT
NA | TRBJ2-3 | TRBV29-1 | NA | CSVEWGARVTDTQYF | TGCAGCGTTGAATGGGGGGCCCGGGTAACAGATACGCAGTATTTT
NA | TRBJ1-1 | TRBV6-4 | NA | CASSDSGSDTEAFF | TGTGCCAGCAGTGACTCGGGCAGCGACACTGAAGCTTTCTTT
TRBD2 | TRBJ2-3 | TRBV11-2 | NA | CASSLLAGADTQYF | TGTGCCAGCAGCTTATTAGCGGGGGCAGATACGCAGTATTTT
NA | TRBJ1-1 | TRBV18 | NA | CASSPPRGVGGTEAFF | TGTGCCAGCTCACCACCGAGGGGTGTTGGGGGCACTGAAGCTTTCTTT
NA | TRBJ2-1 | TRBV9 | NA | CASSDNNEQFF | TGTGCCAGCAGCGACAACAATGAGCAGTTCTTC
NA | TRBJ1-5 | TRBV21-1 | NA | CASSKKAGRPNSSNQPQHF | TGTGCCAGCAGCAAAAAAGCGGGTCGTCCCAATTCTAGCAATCAGCCCCAGCATTTT
NA | TRBJ1-5 | TRBV6-5 | NA | CASRGLNSNQPQHF | TGTGCCAGCAGAGGTCTTAATAGCAATCAGCCCCAGCATTTT
TRBD1 | TRBJ2-7 | TRBV19 | NA | CASSMGTGVGYEQYF | TGTGCCAGTAGTATGGGAACAGGGGTAGGCTACGAGCAGTACTTC
NA | TRBJ1-2 | TRBV24-1 | NA | CATFRGAINYGYTF | TGTGCCACCTTTAGGGGGGCGATCAACTATGGCTACACCTTC
NA | TRBJ2-1 | TRBV25-1 | NA | CASSGNEQFF | TGTGCCAGCAGTGGTAATGAGCAGTTCTTC
NA | TRBJ2-1 | TRBV27 | NA | CASSRIYNEQFF | TGTGCCAGCAGCCGCATTTACAATGAGCAGTTCTTC
NA | TRBJ2-7 | TRBV11-3 | NA | CASSTGASSYEQYF | TGTGCCAGCAGCACGGGTGCTAGCTCCTACGAGCAGTACTTC
TRBD2 | TRBJ2-3 | TRBV4-3 | NA | CASSQDVTSVQYF | TGCGCCAGCAGCCAAGATGTGACTAGCGTGCAGTATTTT
NA | TRBJ2-2 | TRBV2 | NA | CASRATGPGELFF | TGTGCCAGCAGAGCAACAGGGCCCGGGGAGCTGTTTTTT
TRBD1 | TRBJ2-3 | TRBV18 | once | CASSPDRGGDTQYF | TGTGCCAGCTCACCAGACAGGGGGGGAGATACGCAGTATTTT
NA | TRBJ2-7 | TRBV6-1 | NA | CASSERGAGSEQYF | TGTGCCAGCAGTGAAAGAGGGGCCGGGAGCGAGCAGTACTTC
NA | TRBJ2-1 | TRBV2 | NA | CANSGLEEQFF | TGTGCCAACTCGGGCCTCGAAGAGCAGTTCTTC
NA | TRBJ2-2 | TRBV4-2 | NA | CASSQDVGNTGELFF | TGTGCCAGCAGCCAAGACGTAGGGAACACCGGGGAGCTGTTTTTT
TRBD2 | TRBJ2-7 | TRBV4-3 | NA | CASSPNRRGGEQYF | TGCGCCAGCAGCCCGAATCGTAGGGGAGGGGAGCAGTACTTC
NA | TRBJ1-2 | TRBV5-1 | NA | CASSLAGSDGYTF | TGCGCCAGCAGCTTGGCCGGTTCCGATGGCTACACCTTC
NA | TRBJ2-5 | TRBV7-2 | NA | CASSLTSFMLETQYF | TGTGCCAGCAGCTTGACTAGTTTCATGTTAGAGACCCAGTACTTC
NA | TRBJ1-2 | TRBV3-1/TRBV3-2 | NA | CASSQTISRLHGYTF | TGTGCCAGCAGCCAAACAATATCGAGACTACATGGCTACACCTTC
TRBD2 | TRBJ2-2 | TRBV5-1 | once | CASSFGLVETGELFF | TGCGCCAGCAGCTTCGGACTAGTTGAGACCGGGGAGCTGTTTTTT
NA | TRBJ2-1 | TRBV5-6 | NA | CASSFKGQRSYNEQFF | TGTGCCAGCAGCTTTAAAGGGCAGCGGTCTTACAATGAGCAGTTCTTC
TRBD1 | TRBJ1-2 | TRBV16 | NA | CASSPRWSGGTNYGYTF | TGTGCCAGCAGCCCCCGATGGTCAGGGGGCACCAACTATGGCTACACCTTC
NA | TRBJ1-1 | TRBV6-6 | NA | CASSYVSNTEAFF | TGTGCCAGCAGTTACGTCTCGAACACTGAAGCTTTCTTT
NA | TRBJ2-1 | TRBV7-2 | NA | CASSPEPAGEQFF | TGTGCCAGCAGCCCAGAACCAGCGGGTGAGCAGTTCTTC
TRBD1 | TRBJ2-7 | TRBV4-1 | NA | CASSPEGQGDVEQYF | TGCGCCAGCAGCCCCGAGGGACAGGGCGACGTCGAGCAGTACTTC
NA | TRBJ2-1 | TRBV18 | few | CASSPFDDYNEQFF | TGTGCCAGCTCACCTTTCGACGACTACAATGAGCAGTTCTTC
NA | TRBJ1-2 | TRBV14 | NA | CASSQVRVDGYTF | TGTGCCAGCAGCCAAGTTAGGGTGGATGGCTACACCTTC
TRBD1 | TRBJ1-4 | TRBV6-5 | NA | CASSYGQGGEKLFF | TGTGCCAGCAGTTACGGTCAGGGGGGGGAAAAACTGTTTTTT
NA | TRBJ2-7 | TRBV10-2 | few | CASSAAGTYEQPYEQYF | TGCGCCAGCAGTGCAGCCGGGACCTACGAACAACCCTACGAGCAGTACTTC
NA | TRBJ2-6 | TRBV6-5 | NA | CASSYAGLGANVLTF | TGTGCCAGCAGTTACGCCGGGCTTGGGGCCAACGTCCTGACTTTC
NA | TRBJ2-7 | TRBV6-5 | NA | CASSYSRGYEQYF | TGTGCCAGCAGTTACTCGAGGGGCTACGAGCAGTACTTC
TRBD1 | TRBJ1-6 | TRBV27 | once | CASSEAGTGGRNSPLHF | TGTGCCAGCAGTGAGGCAGGGACAGGGGGGCGAAATTCACCCCTCCACTTT
NA | TRBJ2-7 | TRBV6-2/TRBV6-3 | NA | CASSYSHEQYF | TGTGCCAGCAGTTACTCCCACGAGCAGTACTTC
NA | TRBJ2-3 | TRBV7-3 | NA | CASSLANTDTQYF | TGTGCCAGCAGCTTGGCGAACACAGATACGCAGTATTTT
TRBD1 | TRBJ1-2 | TRBV6-6 | few | CASSTDRGRVGYTF | TGTGCCAGCAGTACGGACAGGGGACGTGTTGGCTACACCTTC
TRBD1 | TRBJ1-1 | TRBV7-2 | NA | CASSADRVRAEAFF | TGTGCCAGCAGCGCGGACAGGGTACGGGCTGAAGCTTTCTTT
NA | TRBJ1-2 | TRBV9 | NA | CASSQTGQNYGYTF | TGTGCCAGCAGCCAGACTGGTCAGAACTATGGCTACACCTTC
TRBD1 | TRBJ1-5 | TRBV3-1/TRBV3-2 | NA | CASSHGDRGFGNQPQHF | TGTGCCAGCAGCCATGGGGACAGGGGTTTTGGCAATCAGCCCCAGCATTTT
NA | TRBJ2-5 | TRBV10-3 | NA | CAISEWEETQYF | TGTGCCATCAGTGAGTGGGAAGAGACCCAGTACTTC
NA | TRBJ1-6 | TRBV18 | NA | CASSPQGSNNSPLHF | TGTGCCAGCTCACCTCAGGGTTCGAATAATTCACCCCTCCACTTT
TRBD1 | TRBJ2-7 | TRBV7-2 | NA | CASSLSRDSYEQYF | TGTGCCAGCAGCTTGAGCCGGGACAGCTACGAGCAGTACTTC
TRBD2 | TRBJ2-7 | TRBV24-1 | once | CATSGPGTSGYEQYF | TGTGCCACCAGTGGGCCCGGGACTAGCGGCTACGAGCAGTACTTC
NA | TRBJ2-1 | TRBV3-1/TRBV3-2 | NA | CASSPERNEQFF | TGTGCCAGCAGCCCTGAGCGCAATGAGCAGTTCTTC
NA | TRBJ2-2 | TRBV7-3 | NA | CASSLTGGGGELFF | TGTGCCAGCAGCTTAACAGGGGGTGGCGGGGAGCTGTTTTTT
NA | TRBJ1-5 | TRBV3-1/TRBV3-2 | NA | CASSQGQINQPQHF | TGTGCCAGCAGCCAAGGGCAGATAAATCAGCCCCAGCATTTT
NA | TRBJ2-7 | TRBV6-2/TRBV6-3 | NA | CASSYSGGEQYF | TGTGCCAGCAGTTACTCCGGGGGCGAGCAGTACTTC
NA | TRBJ2-3 | TRBV7-2 | NA | CASSLGVGGADTQYF | TGTGCCAGCAGCTTAGGCGTCGGGGGTGCTGATACGCAGTATTTT
TRBD2 | TRBJ2-1 | TRBV11-3 | NA | CASSPSGAPYNEQFF | TGTGCCAGCAGCCCTAGCGGGGCACCCTACAATGAGCAGTTCTTC
NA | TRBJ2-1 | TRBV4-1 | NA | CASSQVTEQFF | TGCGCCAGCAGCCAAGTGACTGAGCAGTTCTTC
NA | TRBJ2-3 | TRBV5-1 | NA | CASSFQTSTDTQYF | TGCGCCAGCAGCTTCCAGACGAGCACAGATACGCAGTATTTT
NA | TRBJ1-2 | TRBV12-3/TRBV12-4 | NA | CASSSNRVHGYTF | TGTGCCAGCAGTTCAAACAGGGTACATGGCTACACCTTC